The 14 T cell receptor beta chains in this list originate from one sample, sequenced in a study of technical replicates of blood from a few donors. Produced via immunoSEQ multiplex PCR; TCRdb's table is partial and in-frame only. The table has fewer than 15,000 clones, approximately 80% seen once. Sequencing was carried out using PBMCs. The source is a human donor in good health.

The V call is TRBV11-2, the J call TRBJ2-3, with TRBD2 identical over 11 bases. Per germline, CDR1 SGHAT and CDR2 FQNNGV. The V gene end was trimmed by 0 bases and the J gene end by 5 bases; junction bases not matched to a gene: 7. The CDR3 extends over 17 amino acids. The CDR3 here is CASSLDTRLAGQDTQYF. The CDR3 DNA reads TGTGCCAGCAGCTTAGATACCAGACTAGCGGGACAAGATACGCAGTATTTT.

The rearrangement uses TRBV14 and TRBJ2-7; 10 nucleotides align to TRBD2. Germline V CDR1 and CDR2: SGHDN, FVKESK. With V trimmed by 4 bases and J by 1 base, 7 bases remained unmatched. This CDR3 is 16 amino acids long. Written as DNA, the CDR3 is TGTGCCAGCAGCCTCCGGGGTAGCGGGGGGTCCTACGAGCAGTACTTC. Its translation is CASSLRGSGGSYEQYF.

The chain is built from TRBV5-1 and TRBJ2-7, with 7 positions matching TRBD1. Trimming removed 2 bases from V and 0 bases from J; junction bases left unmatched: 8. Germline V gene data show CDR1 as SGHRS and CDR2 as YFSETQ. The CDR3 covers 16 residues. The chain's CDR3 is CASSLDGQVLSYEQYF. The CDR3 coding sequence is TGCGCCAGCAGCTTAGATGGACAGGTCCTCTCCTACGAGCAGTACTTC.

The gene calls are TRBV6-1 and TRBJ2-3; 8 nucleotides match TRBD2. This CDR3 has 13 residues. Germline-derived CDR1 and CDR2 are MNHNS and SASEGT. CDR3 region: CATGGSVADTQYF. The DNA for the CDR3 is TGTGCGACGGGAGGGAGTGTCGCAGATACGCAGTATTTT.

The CDR3 DNA sequence: TGTGCCAGCAGCCAAGATCGACTGGATTATGGCTACACCTTC. This translates into CASSQDRLDYGYTF. The chain has TRBV14 and TRBJ1-2; D ambiguous. CDR3 length: 14 amino acids. Germline-derived CDR1 and CDR2 are SGHDN and FVKESK. The V end was cut by 0 bases, the J end by 5 bases, with 10 bases between. The full variable domain, with the rest looked up from reference TRBV14 and TRBJ1-2, is EAGVTQFPSHSVIEKGQTVTLRCDPISGHDNLYWYRRVMGKEIKFLLHFVKESKQDESGMPNNRFLAERTGGTYSTLKVQPAELEDSGVYFCASSQDRLDYGYTFGSGTRLTVV.

Concerning this clone itself: The conserved phenylalanine or tryptophan normally closing the CDR3 is absent here, so this likely arose from a read error. Because the CDR3's place on the DNA is in doubt, the DNA is left out and the CDR3 is given as listed by TCRdb. This chain connects TRBV11-2 to TRBJ2-4; TRBD2 was called by the table and not checked on the DNA. Germline loops: CDR1 SGHAT, CDR2 FQNNGV. The CDR3 has 12 residues if both end residues are counted. The CDR3 is CASSSEGTGVSL.

V usage is TRBV5-5 and J usage is TRBJ2-1; TRBD1 agrees at 9 bases. The junction had 8 bases not matched to a gene; V was cut back by 3 bases and J by 7 bases. The CDR3 extends over 15 amino acids. Germline V gene sequence: CDR1 SGHKS, CDR2 YYEKEE (reference sequence). CDR3 residues: CASSYPGQGRNEQFF. For the CDR3, the DNA is TGTGCCAGCAGCTACCCGGGACAGGGTAGGAATGAGCAGTTCTTC.

The CDR3 protein is CASRKGQGSYEQYF. CDR3 sequence (DNA): TGTGCCAGCAGGAAGGGACAGGGGTCCTACGAGCAGTACTTC. The chain links TRBV5-6 to TRBJ2-7; TRBD1 aligns across 10 bases. The J segment lost 1 base and the V segment lost 5 bases, leaving 3 bases of the junction unmatched. This CDR3 region has 14 residues. Germline V gene sequence: CDR1 SGHDT, CDR2 YYEEEE.

The rearrangement uses TRBV15 and TRBJ1-2; perhaps TRBD1 as D (5 bases). The V gene's germline CDR1 is LNHNV and CDR2 YYDKDF (reference sequence). The V and J ends lost 9 bases and 4 bases respectively, with 15 bases between them. CDR3 length equals 13 residues. CDR3 amino acids: CATGTRGIYGYTF. The CDR3 region has the DNA TGTGCCACGGGAACTCGGGGGATCTATGGCTACACCTTC.

The chain uses TRBV19 and TRBJ2-3; D possibly corresponds to TRBD2 (6 bases). This CDR3 has 16 residues. The germline V and J ends were trimmed by 4 bases and 2 bases, with 16 bases remaining between them. The germline gives CDR1 LNHDA, CDR2 SQIVND (reference sequence). CDR3 protein: CASSTMGLANTDTQYF. In DNA form, the CDR3 reads TGTGCCAGTAGTACAATGGGACTTGCCAACACAGATACGCAGTATTTT. The complete variable domain, with remaining parts taken from reference TRBV19 and TRBJ2-3, reads DGGITQSPKYLFRKEGQNVTLSCEQNLNHDAMYWYRQDPGQGLRLIYYSQIVNDFQKGDIAEGYSVSREKKESFPLTVTSAQKNPTAFYLCASSTMGLANTDTQYFGPGTRLTVL.

The gene calls are TRBV7-2 and TRBJ1-4, with no clear D. The CDR3 is 14 amino acids. The germline V and J ends were trimmed by 5 bases and 0 bases, with 7 bases remaining between them. The germline CDR1 and CDR2 sequences are SGHTA and FQGNSA. CDR3 DNA: TGTGCCAGCAGCGAGGTGGCAACTAATGAAAAACTGTTTTTT. As protein: CASSEVATNEKLFF.

The CDR3 here is CASSPPRTGLYEQYF. The CDR3 nucleotides read TGTGCCAGCTCACCACCCCGGACAGGGCTCTACGAGCAGTACTTC. The chain couples TRBV18 to TRBJ2-7, with TRBD1 matching over 8 bases. The CDR3 extends over 15 amino acids. The V gene's germline CDR1 is KGHSH and CDR2 LQKENI. Trimming at V came to 0 bases and at J to 3 bases, leaving 4 bases not matched to a gene.

This chain joins TRBV30 and TRBJ1-2, with D maybe TRBD1 (6 bases). The CDR3 length is 13 residues. V was cut by 2 bases and J by 4 bases, with 11 bases left in between. Germline CDR1 and CDR2: GTSNPN and SVGIG (reference sequence). CDR3: CAWSMGQLYGYTF. The CDR3 DNA sequence: TGTGCCTGGAGTATGGGACAACTCTATGGCTACACCTTC.

This chain uses TRBV6-5 with TRBJ2-2, with 12 bases aligning to TRBD2. This CDR3 region has 15 residues. V lost 6 bases and J lost 8; bases outside the gene matches: 7. Looked up from germline, CDR1 is MNHEY and CDR2 is SVGAGI. The CDR3 sequence is CASSPRTSGIGELFF. In nucleotides, the CDR3 is TGTGCCAGCAGCCCAAGGACTAGCGGGATAGGGGAGCTGTTTTTT.